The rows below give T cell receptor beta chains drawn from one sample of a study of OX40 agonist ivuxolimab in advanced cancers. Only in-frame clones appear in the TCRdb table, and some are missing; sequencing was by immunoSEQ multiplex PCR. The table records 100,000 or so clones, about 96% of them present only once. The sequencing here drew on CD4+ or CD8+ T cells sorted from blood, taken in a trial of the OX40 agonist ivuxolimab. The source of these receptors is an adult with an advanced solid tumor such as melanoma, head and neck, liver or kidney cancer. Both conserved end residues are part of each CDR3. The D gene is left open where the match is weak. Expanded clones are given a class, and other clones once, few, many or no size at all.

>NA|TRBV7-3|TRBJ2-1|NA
TGTGCCAGCAGCTTACAGGGGTGGGGCTCCTACAATGAGCAGTTCTTC
CASSLQGWGSYNEQFF
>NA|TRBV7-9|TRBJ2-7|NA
TGTGCCAGCAGCTTAGCCCAGAACGAGCAGTACTTC
CASSLAQNEQYF
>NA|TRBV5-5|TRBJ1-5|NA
TGTGCCAGCAGCTTGCAGCCGGGGGGGAATCAGCCCCAGCATTTT
CASSLQPGGNQPQHF
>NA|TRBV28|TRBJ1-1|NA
TGTGCCAGCAGTTATGGGGGGAACGCTGAAGCTTTCTTT
CASSYGGNAEAFF
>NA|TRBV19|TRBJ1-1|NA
TGTGCCAGTAGTATCGGGGGTCTGATCACTGAAGCTTTCTTT
CASSIGGLITEAFF
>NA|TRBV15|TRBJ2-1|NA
TGTGCCACCAGCAGAGATCCAGCGGGACAATACAATGAGCAGTTCTTC
CATSRDPAGQYNEQFF
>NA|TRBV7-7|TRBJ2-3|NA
TGTGCCAGCAGCTTAGGACTGGATACGCAGTATTTT
CASSLGLDTQYF
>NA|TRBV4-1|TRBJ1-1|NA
TGCGCCAGCAGCCAAGGGGGGATCACTGAAGCTTTCTTT
CASSQGGITEAFF
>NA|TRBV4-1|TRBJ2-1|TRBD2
TGCGCCAGCAGCCCTACCAAGTGGGCGGGGGGTAATTATGAGCAGTTCTTC
CASSPTKWAGGNYEQFF
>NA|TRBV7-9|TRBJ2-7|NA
TGTGCCAGCATGGGGGCCCCGACTTTTTACGAGCAGTACTTC
CASMGAPTFYEQYF
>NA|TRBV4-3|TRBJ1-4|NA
TGCGCCAGCAGCCCGAGAGGGTCGGCAACTAATGAAAAACTGTTTTTT
CASSPRGSATNEKLFF
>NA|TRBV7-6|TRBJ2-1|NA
TGTGCCAGCAGCTTGGTCTACGACAGGCTCGACAATGAGCAGTTCTTC
CASSLVYDRLDNEQFF
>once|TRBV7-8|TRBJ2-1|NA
TGTGCCAGCAGCTTAGTGAGACGAGATGAGCAGTTCTTC
CASSLVRRDEQFF
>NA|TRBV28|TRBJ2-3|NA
TGTGCCAGCACCACTCCCTCGGGAGATACGCAGTATTTT
CASTTPSGDTQYF
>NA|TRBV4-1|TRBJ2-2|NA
TGCGCCAGCAGCGCGGGCCCGAACACCGGGGAGCTGTTTTTT
CASSAGPNTGELFF
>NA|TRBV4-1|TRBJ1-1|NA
TGCGCCAGCAGCATGGACCTGAACACTGAAGCTTTCTTT
CASSMDLNTEAFF
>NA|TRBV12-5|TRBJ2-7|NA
TGTGCTAGTGGGTCGGACGGCTACGAGCAGTACTTC
CASGSDGYEQYF